These 20 T cell receptor beta chains were sequenced from one sample in a study of cytomegalovirus exposure and HLA in healthy donors. This PCR relied on a set of 60 Vbeta primers and 13 Jbeta primers. Assay: immunoSEQ multiplex PCR; the TCRdb copy retains only in-frame clones and omits some. The sample yields about 200,000 clones, 82% seen once. What was sequenced was PBMCs. All receptors come from a boy under 10 years old in good health and CMV-seronegative.

This chain uses TRBV28 with TRBJ2-7; TRBD2 might be the D (6 bases). V was pared by 3 bases and J by 5 bases, with 14 bases between. The germline V gene encodes CDR1 MDHEN and CDR2 SYDVKM. This CDR3 has 14 amino acids. In DNA, the CDR3 is TGTGCCAGCAGTTTTAGCGGAGTTCCGCACGAGCAGTACTTC. Translation gives CASSFSGVPHEQYF.

This rearrangement joins TRBV7-2 to TRBJ2-7, with 8 nucleotides matching TRBD2. The V and J ends lost 8 bases and 3 bases, in that order; junction bases with no gene match: 9. Germline loops: CDR1 SGHTA, CDR2 FQGNSA. This CDR3 is 14 amino acids long. The CDR3 DNA follows: TGTGCCAGCTCCCACAGCGGGGGACACTACGAGCAGTACTTC. It encodes CASSHSGGHYEQYF.

Only one count was recorded for this clone. The chain recombines TRBV6-1 with TRBJ2-5; D perhaps matches TRBD2 (7 bases). Near its end, the DNA agrees better with TRBJ2-7, so the J call may be wrong. This CDR3 region has 15 residues. Per germline, CDR1 MNHNS and CDR2 SASEGT. This chain's CDR3 is CASSEPRGRSYEQYF. In DNA, the CDR3 is TGTGCCAGCAGTGAACCGCGGGGGCGCTCCTACGAGCAGTACTTC.

This chain links TRBV5-4 with TRBJ2-1, with 9 bases matching TRBD1. V dropped 4 bases and J dropped 7; count of bases not matched to a gene: 6. Germline V gene lookup returns CDR1 SGHNT and CDR2 YYREEE (reference sequence). CDR3 length: 14 amino acids. This CDR3 is CASSPRDRVNEQFF. The CDR3 nucleotides are TGTGCCAGCAGCCCCCGGGACAGGGTGAATGAGCAGTTCTTC.

J is TRBJ1-2 and V is TRBV14, with 7 bases aligning to TRBD1. Germline values: CDR1 SGHDN, CDR2 FVKESK. The CDR3 is made up of 11 amino acids. Unmatched junction bases numbered 2, after V lost 5 bases and J lost 8 bases. CDR3 sequence: CASSDRAGYTF. For the CDR3, the DNA is TGTGCCAGCAGCGACAGGGCAGGCTACACCTTC.

The V gene is TRBV7-9, the J gene TRBJ1-1; D is ambiguous. The CDR3 runs to 13 residues. V lost 5 bases, J lost 8 bases, and 15 bases lay in between. CDR1 and CDR2 (germline): SEHNR, FQNEAQ (reference sequence). In DNA form, the CDR3 reads TGTGCCAGCAGCCCATCTAGGCCACGGGAAGCTTTCTTT. As protein: CASSPSRPREAFF.

This clone was seen just once. CDR3 nucleotide sequence: TGTGCCAGCACACATGGGCAGGGGAGCAATCAGCCCCAGCATTTT. Protein product: CASTHGQGSNQPQHF. The rearrangement joins TRBV7-2 to TRBJ1-5, with a weak D call TRBD1 (6 bases). V lost 7 bases to trimming and J lost 1 base, with 14 bases between them. The CDR3 has 15 amino acids. From germline, CDR1 is SGHTA and CDR2 FQGNSA.

The rearrangement links TRBV19 to TRBJ1-2, with D tentatively TRBD1 (5 bases). V lost 2 bases, J lost 1 base, and 23 bases lay in between. The germline V gene encodes CDR1 LNHDA and CDR2 SQIVND (reference sequence). CDR3 length: 19 amino acids. The CDR3 reads CASSIPSWDFRSINYGYTF. The DNA for the CDR3 is TGTGCCAGTAGTATACCCAGCTGGGACTTCCGAAGTATTAACTATGGCTACACCTTC.

The CDR3 sequence is CASSLGGGGGTEAFF. Written as DNA, the CDR3 is TGTGCCAGCAGCTTAGGGGGGGGAGGTGGTACTGAAGCTTTCTTT. V usage is TRBV7-6 and J usage is TRBJ1-1; perhaps TRBD1 as D (5 bases). Germline V gene sequence: CDR1 SGHVS, CDR2 FNYEAQ. CDR3 length: 15 amino acids. V lost 1 base and J 5 bases, leaving 14 bases between the germline ends.

The gene calls are TRBV6-1 and TRBJ2-5; 7 bases match TRBD2. CDR3 length equals 14 residues. J lost 3 bases, V lost 3 bases, and 4 bases had no gene match. Germline CDR1 and CDR2: MNHNS and SASEGT. CDR3 sequence: CASSEPGLKETQYF. In nucleotides, the CDR3 is TGTGCCAGCAGTGAGCCGGGACTAAAAGAGACCCAGTACTTC.

The rearrangement joins TRBV27 to TRBJ1-6, with no clear D. Germline V CDR1 and CDR2: MNHEY, SMNVEV (reference sequence). V dropped 4 bases and J dropped 8 bases, with 21 bases sitting between them. The CDR3 runs to 17 residues. CDR3 nucleotides: TGTGCCAGCAGTTCGGGGTCGCCTGATATATTGGATTCACCCCTCCACTTT. Translating it yields CASSSGSPDILDSPLHF.

The chain is built from TRBV4-1 and TRBJ2-5; D is perhaps TRBD2 (6 bases). The germline V gene has CDR1 MGHRA and CDR2 YSYEKL. Trimming cost V 2 bases and J 5 bases, with 9 bases left between them. This CDR3 comprises 13 residues. This chain's CDR3 is CASSQTSRETQYF. The DNA of the CDR3 is TGCGCCAGCAGCCAAACTAGCCGTGAGACCCAGTACTTC.

The chain links TRBV5-4 to TRBJ1-4, with 10 bases identical to TRBD1. CDR1 and CDR2 from the germline V gene are SGHNT and YYREEE (reference sequence). The CDR3 runs 15 residues. The V and J ends lost 4 bases and 4 bases, in that order; junction bases with no gene match: 4. The DNA for the CDR3 is TGTGCCAGCAGCCCGCGGACAGGGGGTAATGAAAAACTGTTTTTT. Translation: CASSPRTGGNEKLFF.

This chain links TRBV4-1 with TRBJ1-6, with a tentative D call TRBD1 (5 bases). Germline V gene data show CDR1 as MGHRA and CDR2 as YSYEKL. This CDR3 spans 14 amino acids. Trimming left V 0 bases short and J 8 bases short, with 8 bases between. CDR3: CASSQDQGDSPLHF. CDR3 DNA sequence: TGCGCCAGCAGCCAAGATCAGGGTGATTCACCCCTCCACTTT.

The V call is TRBV4-2, the J call TRBJ1-6, with D possibly being TRBD1 (5 bases). Trimming pared 0 bases from V and 3 bases from J, leaving 18 bases between. The CDR3 runs 19 residues. Germline V gene data show CDR1 as LGHNA and CDR2 as YNFKEQ. The CDR3 DNA follows: TGTGCCAGCAGCCAAGATGTAAGCGGCGGGGGACTCTATAATTCACCCCTCCACTTT. This encodes CASSQDVSGGGLYNSPLHF.

The chain uses TRBV2 and TRBJ2-5; D possibly corresponds to TRBD2 (6 bases). The CDR3 totals 15 residues. The V gene lost 7 bases and the J gene lost 2 bases, with 17 bases spanning the gap. Germline CDR1 reads SNHLY; CDR2 reads FYNNEI. CDR3 DNA sequence: TGTGCCAGCACTGGGGGAGGAGGGAGTCAAGAGACCCAGTACTTC. Encoded protein: CASTGGGGSQETQYF.

This rearrangement joins TRBV20-1 to TRBJ2-1; D call uncertain. Trimming took 3 bases from V and 12 from J, leaving 9 bases between them. Germline V gene sequence: CDR1 DFQATT, CDR2 SNEGSKA (reference sequence). CDR3 length: 10 amino acids. As DNA, the CDR3 is TGCAGTGCTAGTTCCCGGTGGCAGTTCTTC. It encodes CSASSRWQFF.

The CDR3 sequence: CASSLAGLGNEQFF. The CDR3 coding sequence is TGTGCCAGCAGCTTAGCGGGGCTGGGGAATGAGCAGTTCTTC. The V and J genes are TRBV7-9 and TRBJ2-1, with D tentatively TRBD1 (5 bases). Germline V CDR1 and CDR2: SEHNR, FQNEAQ (reference sequence). The CDR3 is made up of 14 amino acids. Trimming cost V 0 bases and J 7 bases, with 10 bases left between them. Full variable domain (remainder filled in from reference TRBV7-9 and TRBJ2-1): DTGVSQNPRHKITKRGQNVTFRCDPISEHNRLYWYRQTLGQGPEFLTYFQNEAQLEKSRLLSDRFSAERPKGSFSTLEIQRTEQGDSAMYLCASSLAGLGNEQFFGPGTRLTVL.

J is TRBJ2-1 and V is TRBV11-3; no firm D call. This CDR3 contains 11 residues. V lost 2 bases and J 8 bases, leaving 4 bases between the germline ends. Looked up from germline, CDR1 is SGHNT and CDR2 is YENEEA. The CDR3 DNA reads as TGTGCCAGCAGCTTATCGGATGAGCAGTTCTTC. It translates to CASSLSDEQFF.

J is TRBJ2-1 and V is TRBV29-1; D unresolved. Trimming left V 7 bases short and J 6 bases short, with 16 bases between. CDR3 size: 13 residues. CDR1 is SQVTM, CDR2 ANQGSEA, per germline. The CDR3 coding sequence is TGCAGCGCTAGGTCATTTGAATTCAATGAGCAGTTCTTC. Its protein product is CSARSFEFNEQFF.